This T cell receptor (beta chain) derives from a study of T cell responses to AZD1222 COVID-19 vaccine. Sequencing was performed with immunoSEQ multiplex PCR; in TCRdb, only in-frame clones are kept and a portion is missing. The sample contains approximately 150,000 clones, 93% of which appear only once. Trimming cost V 7 bases and J 4 bases, with 10 bases left between them. The germline V gene has CDR1 SNHLY and CDR2 FYNNEI. The CDR3 length is 12 residues. This sample comprised peripheral blood, obtained on day 0 of AZD1222 vaccination. The source is an adult in good health. The V call is TRBV2, the J call TRBJ1-2; D gene unclear. The CDR3 sequence is CASIQASYGYTF. The DNA for the CDR3 is TGTGCCAGCATTCAGGCTAGCTATGGCTACACCTTC.